This record covers a single T cell receptor (beta chain). Its target is not known. 5'-RACE, quantitative and with molecular barcodes, yielded the TCR beta libraries. TCRdb reprocessed the 5' RACE reads via MiXCR and lists one record per CDR3 protein. The profile shows 290,000 or so distinct CDR3 sequences, 20% of them singletons. The germline CDR1 and CDR2 sequences are DFQATT and SNEGSKA (reference sequence). The V and J ends lost 3 bases and 6 bases respectively, with 3 bases between them. CDR3 length: 10 amino acids. This entry comes from a study of CD8 T cells in ankylosing spondylitis. Study conclusions and caveats: A motif of 8 or 9 highly homologous TCR beta variants was seen as apparently characteristic of ankylosing spondylitis blood. Within peripheral blood, clones linked to disease were CD8+ and relatively rare. Reported data indicate significant enrichment of disease-linked clones within matched ankylosing spondylitis synovial fluid.

The TCR originated in a female donor with ankylosing spondylitis or in good health (not recorded which). The specimen sequenced was blood, either unsorted or a sorted T cell fraction (not recorded which). The chain joins TRBV20-1 to TRBJ2-1, with unresolved D. DNA of the CDR3: TGCAGTGCTAGCTTCAATGAGCAGTTCTTC. Translating gives CSASFNEQFF.